This paragraph reports one TCR beta chain. This sample is part of a study of T cell changes during pregnancy in multiple sclerosis. Sequenced by immunoSEQ multiplex PCR; TCRdb stores in-frame clones only, minus some. The sample contains about 64,000 clones, just over 90% of which appear only once. The germline V gene encodes CDR1 MDHEN and CDR2 SYDVKM. The V and J ends lost 6 bases and 9 bases respectively, with 9 bases between them. The CDR3 totals 11 residues. This chain links TRBV28 with TRBJ1-5; no clear D. This sample comprised peripheral blood, obtained in the second trimester of pregnancy. The TCR sequence derives from a female donor with multiple sclerosis, enrolled in a pregnancy study. The DNA for the CDR3 is TGTGCCAGCAGCTTACGGGGGCCCCAGCATTTT. Translated: CASSLRGPQHF.